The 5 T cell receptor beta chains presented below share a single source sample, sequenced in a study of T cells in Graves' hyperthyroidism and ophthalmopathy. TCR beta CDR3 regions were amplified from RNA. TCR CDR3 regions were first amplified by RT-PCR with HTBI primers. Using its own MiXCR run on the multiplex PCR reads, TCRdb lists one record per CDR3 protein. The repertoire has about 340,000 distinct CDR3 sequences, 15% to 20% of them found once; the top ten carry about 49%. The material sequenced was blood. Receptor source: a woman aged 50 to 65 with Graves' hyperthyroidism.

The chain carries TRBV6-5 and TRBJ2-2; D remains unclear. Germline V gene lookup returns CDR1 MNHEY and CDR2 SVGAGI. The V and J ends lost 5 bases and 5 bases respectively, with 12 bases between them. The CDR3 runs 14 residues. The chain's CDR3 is CASSVLAATGELFF. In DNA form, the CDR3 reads TGTGCCAGCAGTGTACTTGCCGCGACCGGGGAGCTGTTTTTT.

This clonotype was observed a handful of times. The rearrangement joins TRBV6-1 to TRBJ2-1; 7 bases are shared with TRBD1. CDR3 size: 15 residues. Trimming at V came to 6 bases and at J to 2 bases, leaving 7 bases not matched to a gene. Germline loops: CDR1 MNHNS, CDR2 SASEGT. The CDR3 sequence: CASRFPGGTYNEQFF. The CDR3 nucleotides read TGTGCCAGCAGATTCCCAGGGGGAACCTACAATGAGCAGTTCTTC.

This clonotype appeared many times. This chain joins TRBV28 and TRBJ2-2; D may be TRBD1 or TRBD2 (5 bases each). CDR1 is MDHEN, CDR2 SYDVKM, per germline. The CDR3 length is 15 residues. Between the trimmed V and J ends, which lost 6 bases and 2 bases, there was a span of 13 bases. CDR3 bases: TGTGCCAGCAGCTTAGGGACGGCCAACACCGGGGAGCTGTTTTTT. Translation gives CASSLGTANTGELFF.

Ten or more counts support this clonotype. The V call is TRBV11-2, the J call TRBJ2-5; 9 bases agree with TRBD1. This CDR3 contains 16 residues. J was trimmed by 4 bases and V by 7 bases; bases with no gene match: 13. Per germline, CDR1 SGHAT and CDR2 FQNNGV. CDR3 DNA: TGTGCCAGCACCAATACACAGGGGGCGTCGGGAGAGACCCAGTACTTC. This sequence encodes CASTNTQGASGETQYF.

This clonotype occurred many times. The CDR3 reads CASRTGLAVSYEQYF. The CDR3 region has the DNA TGTGCCAGCAGGACCGGACTAGCGGTCTCCTACGAGCAGTACTTC. The rearrangement joins TRBV6-1 to TRBJ2-7, with TRBD2 identical over 10 bases. There are 15 residues in the CDR3. The V gene end was trimmed by 6 bases and the J gene end by 0 bases; junction bases not matched to a gene: 5. Germline V lookup: CDR1 MNHNS, CDR2 SASEGT.